This T cell receptor beta chain appears in the sequencing data of a study of OX40 agonist ivuxolimab in advanced cancers. Study results and limitations: Also present in some nonresponders was a low level of normalized T-cell clonal expansion.

TCRdb's copy holds only in-frame clones and misses some; the assay was immunoSEQ multiplex PCR. The data contain about 64,000 clones, 75% to 90% of them singletons. Germline V gives CDR1 SEHNR, CDR2 FQNEAQ (reference sequence). The CDR3 runs to 13 residues. Trimming took off 1 base at V and 8 bases at J, with 11 bases between the two ends. In the case of this clone: Its antigen is currently unknown.

The sequenced sample was CD4+ or CD8+ T cells sorted from blood, obtained in a trial of the OX40 agonist ivuxolimab. The J gene is TRBJ1-2, the V gene TRBV7-9; no firm D call. The receptor was derived from an adult with an advanced solid tumor such as melanoma, head and neck, liver or kidney cancer. The chain's CDR3 is CASSLGPQKGYTF. CDR3 DNA: TGTGCCAGCAGCTTAGGGCCACAAAAAGGCTACACCTTC.